The present T cell receptor beta chain was sequenced within a study of OX40 agonist ivuxolimab in advanced cancers. This clone was seen a single time. TCRdb's table, derived via immunoSEQ multiplex PCR, lists solely in-frame clones and lacks some. The data hold some 89,000 clones, with about 81% observed a single time. The CDR3 has 15 amino acids. V was clipped by 3 bases and J by 6 bases; unmatched bases: 5. CDR1 and CDR2 from the germline V gene are LGHNA and YNFKEQ. The origin of this receptor is an adult with an advanced solid tumor such as melanoma, head and neck, liver or kidney cancer. The gene calls are TRBV4-2 and TRBJ1-5; 10 nucleotides line up with TRBD1. Sample: CD4+ or CD8+ T cells sorted from blood, taken in a trial of the OX40 agonist ivuxolimab. The CDR3 DNA reads as TGTGCCAGCAGCCACGCGGGACAGGGGACTCAGCCCCAGCATTTT. This translates into CASSHAGQGTQPQHF.